This entry features one T cell receptor (beta chain) sequence. The assay was immunoSEQ multiplex PCR, and TCRdb's table has in-frame clones only and misses some. The table shows 150,000 to 200,000 clones, with about 87% occurring only once. Trimming took 6 bases from V and 3 from J; bases not matched to a gene: 6. The CDR3 has 14 amino acids. Germline lookup yields CDR1 SGHNT and CDR2 YYREEE (reference sequence). The time point: blood 4 weeks post-SBRT, at nephrectomy. Treatment given: 15 Gy SBRT to primary tumor, nephrectomy 4 weeks later. The entry originates in a study of radiation and T cells in renal cell carcinoma.

Sequences were derived from blood, sampled from a patient whose treatment included radiotherapy and nephrectomy. This chain connects TRBV5-4 to TRBJ1-1, with 9 bases fitting TRBD1. The receptor comes from a woman in her fifties or sixties with renal cell carcinoma. In DNA, the CDR3 is TGTGCCAGCACCAGGACAGGGGAGCACACTGAAGCTTTCTTT. Translated, it gives CASTRTGEHTEAFF. Filled out from reference TRBV5-4 and TRBJ1-1, the complete variable domain reads ETGVTQSPTHLIKTRGQQVTLRCSSQSGHNTVSWYQQALGQGPQFIFQYYREEENGRGNFPPRFSGLQFPNYSSELNVNALELDDSALYLCASTRTGEHTEAFFGQGTRLTVV.